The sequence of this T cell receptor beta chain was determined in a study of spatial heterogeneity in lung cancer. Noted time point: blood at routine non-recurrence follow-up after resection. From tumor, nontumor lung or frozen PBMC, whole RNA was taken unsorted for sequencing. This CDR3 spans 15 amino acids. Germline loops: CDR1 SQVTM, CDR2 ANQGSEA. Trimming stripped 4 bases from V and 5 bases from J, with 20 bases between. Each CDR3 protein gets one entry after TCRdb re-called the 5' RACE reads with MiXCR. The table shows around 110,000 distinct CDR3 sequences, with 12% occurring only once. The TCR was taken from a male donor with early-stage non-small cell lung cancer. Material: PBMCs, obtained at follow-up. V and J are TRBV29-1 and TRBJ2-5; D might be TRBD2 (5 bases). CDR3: CSVAVSRFRGETQYF. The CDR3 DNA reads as TGCAGCGTTGCCGTATCCAGGTTCCGCGGGGAGACCCAGTACTTC.